A selection of T cell receptor beta chains follows, all from one sample in a study of beta chain features in type 1 diabetes. Sequenced by immunoSEQ multiplex PCR; TCRdb stores in-frame clones only, minus some. The sample holds some 150,000 clones, 6.9% seen once. The sequencing input was central memory CD4+ T cells from blood. Receptors originate from a woman aged 30 to 39 in good health. Both conserved end residues are part of each CDR3. D genes are given only for firm matches. For some rows the clone size is stated as once, few or many, or as a class when expanded; others skip it.

>few|TRBV29-1|TRBJ1-2|.
CSVEGGGYTF
TGCAGCGTTGAGGGGGGAGGCTACACCTTC
>few|TRBV18|TRBJ1-1|.
CASSPTSGLSEAFF
TGTGCCAGCTCACCGACTTCGGGACTCTCTGAAGCTTTCTTT
>.|TRBV18|TRBJ2-7|TRBD1
CASSTDRGGSYEQYF
TGTGCCAGCTCAACCGACAGGGGTGGGTCCTACGAGCAGTACTTC
>many|TRBV6-6|TRBJ2-1|TRBD2
CASQGLAKNNEQFF
TGTGCCAGCCAGGGACTAGCGAAGAACAATGAGCAGTTCTTC
>.|TRBV6-1|TRBJ1-2|.
CASSTVGREDYGYTF
TGTGCCAGCAGTACCGTAGGTCGGGAGGACTATGGCTACACCTTC
>few|TRBV7-9|TRBJ1-5|.
CASSLESGDQPQHF
TGTGCCAGCAGCTTAGAATCAGGGGATCAGCCCCAGCATTTT
>.|TRBV11-3|TRBJ2-2|TRBD2
CASSSRTSGTGELFF
TGTGCCAGCAGCAGCCGGACTAGCGGGACCGGGGAGCTGTTTTTT
>few|TRBV11-2|TRBJ2-5|.
CASSGVWLAFQETQYF
TGTGCCAGCAGCGGAGTGTGGCTAGCTTTTCAAGAGACCCAGTACTTC
>.|TRBV7-3|TRBJ2-1|.
CASSRTPGLGNEQFF
TGTGCCAGCAGCCGGACTCCGGGACTGGGGAATGAGCAGTTCTTC
>many|TRBV10-3|TRBJ2-3|.
CAISDYDSADTQYF
TGTGCCATCAGTGATTATGATAGCGCAGATACGCAGTATTTT
>.|TRBV28|TRBJ2-1|.
CASSRPPGGRYNEQFF
TGTGCCAGCAGCCGACCCCCAGGGGGGAGGTACAATGAGCAGTTCTTC
>few|TRBV20-1|TRBJ1-2|.
CSATRGTGYTF
TGCAGTGCTACCAGGGGAACCGGCTACACCTTC
>few|TRBV27|TRBJ2-2|.
CASMRQGGNTGELFF
TGTGCCAGCATGCGGCAGGGAGGCAACACCGGGGAGCTGTTTTTT
>few|TRBV29-1|TRBJ2-1|TRBD2
CSVEGGGLAGVHEQFF
TGCAGCGTTGAAGGTGGTGGACTAGCGGGAGTCCATGAGCAGTTCTTC
>.|TRBV9|TRBJ1-1|.
CASSPGTPGNTEAFF
TGTGCCAGCAGCCCGGGGACACCCGGGAACACTGAAGCTTTCTTT
>.|TRBV6-5|TRBJ2-1|TRBD2
CASSKGLALRNEQFF
TGTGCCAGCAGCAAGGGACTAGCCCTTAGGAATGAGCAGTTCTTC
>few|TRBV15|TRBJ2-3|TRBD1
CATSTSGTGADTQYF
TGTGCCACCAGCACGTCCGGGACAGGGGCAGATACGCAGTATTTT
>.|TRBV19|TRBJ2-5|.
CASNTRGQSETQYF
TGTGCCAGTAACACCCGCGGACAGTCAGAGACCCAGTACTTC
>few|TRBV5-1|TRBJ2-5|TRBD2
CASSSVVASGRASFLETQYF
TGCGCCAGCAGCTCGGTCGTAGCTAGCGGGAGGGCCTCTTTTTTAGAGACCCAGTACTTC
>.|TRBV18|TRBJ1-1|.
CASSPPDRNTEAFF
TGTGCCAGCTCACCACCGGACAGAAACACTGAAGCTTTCTTT
>.|TRBV5-1|TRBJ2-3|TRBD2
CASSLATSGSGDTQYF
TGCGCCAGCAGCTTGGCCACTAGCGGGAGTGGGGATACGCAGTATTTT
>few|TRBV11-2|TRBJ2-5|TRBD2
CASSPGGAGGFQETQYF
TGTGCCAGCAGCCCAGGGGGAGCGGGAGGTTTCCAAGAGACCCAGTACTTC
>few|TRBV19|TRBJ1-4|.
CASSDTRHATNEKLFF
TGTGCCAGCTCGGACACCCGGCATGCAACTAATGAAAAACTGTTTTTT
>.|TRBV13|TRBJ2-2|TRBD1
CASSRGQGLTGELFF
TGTGCCAGCAGCCGAGGACAGGGTCTGACCGGGGAGCTGTTTTTT
>few|TRBV6-6|TRBJ2-2|TRBD1
CASSNRDRGSGELFF
TGTGCCAGCAGTAACCGGGACAGGGGCTCCGGGGAGCTGTTTTTT
>many|TRBV28|TRBJ1-1|TRBD1
CASSFVPGRGEVEAFF
TGTGCCAGCAGTTTTGTACCGGGCAGGGGGGAAGTTGAAGCTTTCTTT
>.|TRBV7-2|TRBJ2-1|TRBD2
CASSLWGAGANNEQFF
TGTGCCAGCAGCCTCTGGGGAGCGGGAGCCAACAATGAGCAGTTCTTC
>few|TRBV5-1|TRBJ2-3|TRBD2
CASSPGLAGGADTQYF
TGCGCCAGCAGCCCGGGTCTAGCGGGAGGTGCAGATACGCAGTATTTT
>few|TRBV5-4|TRBJ2-5|TRBD2
CASSSGWGTSAQETQYF
TGTGCCAGCAGCTCGGGTTGGGGGACTAGCGCCCAAGAGACCCAGTACTTC
>few|TRBV7-2|TRBJ2-7|.
CASSHGHSEQYF
TGTGCCAGCAGCCACGGACATTCCGAGCAGTACTTC
>.|TRBV6-5|TRBJ1-5|.
CASSPLTGNQPQHF
TGTGCCAGCAGCCCCTTAACGGGCAATCAGCCCCAGCATTTT
>few|TRBV5-6|TRBJ2-7|.
CASSLVSADINAPYEQYF
TGTGCCAGCAGCTTGGTATCCGCGGATATCAACGCTCCCTACGAGCAGTACTTC
>few|TRBV29-1|TRBJ1-2|.
CSATDRPANYGYTF
TGCAGCGCGACAGACAGGCCTGCTAACTATGGCTACACCTTC
>.|TRBV28|TRBJ1-2|TRBD1
CASSLDRSGYTF
TGTGCCAGCAGTCTGGACAGGTCTGGCTACACCTTC
>few|TRBV10-3|TRBJ2-1|.
CAISEQAGPLNEQFF
TGTGCCATCAGTGAGCAGGCGGGACCATTGAATGAGCAGTTCTTC
>few|TRBV4-2|TRBJ2-1|TRBD2
CASSLREGQGNEQFF
TGTGCCAGCAGCCTCCGGGAGGGCCAGGGGAATGAGCAGTTCTTC
>.|TRBV5-4|TRBJ2-7|TRBD1
CASSLGPGQGYEQYF
TGTGCCAGCAGCTTGGGACCGGGACAGGGTTACGAGCAGTACTTC
>.|TRBV19|TRBJ1-1|.
CASTSQANTEAFF
TGTGCCAGTACGAGCCAAGCAAACACTGAAGCTTTCTTT
>many|TRBV18|TRBJ2-1|TRBD2
CATLTGLATYNEQFF
TGTGCCACTCTAACTGGACTAGCGACGTACAATGAGCAGTTCTTC
>.|TRBV30|TRBJ2-7|.
CAWSEGGEKVEQYF
TGTGCCTGGAGTGAGGGGGGGGAGAAAGTCGAGCAGTACTTC
>.|TRBV13|TRBJ2-5|.
CASSPPAWGDQETQYF
TGTGCCAGCTCCCCACCTGCATGGGGGGATCAAGAGACCCAGTACTTC
>.|TRBV5-6|TRBJ2-3|TRBD1
CASSVGQAGDTQYF
TGTGCCAGCAGCGTGGGACAGGCTGGCGATACGCAGTATTTT
>.|TRBV19|TRBJ2-1|.
CASSSFPTQYNEQFF
TGTGCCAGTAGTTCGTTTCCTACCCAATACAATGAGCAGTTCTTC
>few|TRBV7-2|TRBJ2-1|TRBD2
CASSLGLAEYNEQFF
TGTGCCAGCAGCTTAGGCCTAGCGGAGTACAATGAGCAGTTCTTC
>many|TRBV28|TRBJ1-2|.
CASRPTMAAGYTF
TGTGCCAGCAGGCCAACCATGGCGGCCGGCTACACCTTC
>.|TRBV7-8|TRBJ2-4|.
CASSEEQIAKNIQYF
TGTGCCAGCAGCGAAGAACAAATAGCCAAAAACATTCAGTACTTC
>.|TRBV7-2|TRBJ2-1|.
CASSLEAANEQFF
TGTGCCAGCAGCTTAGAGGCGGCCAATGAGCAGTTCTTC
>.|TRBV29-1|TRBJ2-3|.
CSVDLSSTALGTQYF
TGCAGCGTTGATCTTTCTAGCACAGCCCTGGGTACGCAGTATTTT
>many|TRBV9|TRBJ2-1|TRBD2
CASSVGGRNNEQFF
TGTGCCAGCAGCGTAGGCGGGAGGAACAATGAGCAGTTCTTC
>few|TRBV9|TRBJ2-1|TRBD2
CASSGGSGRASYNEQFF
TGTGCCAGCAGCGGGGGTAGCGGGAGGGCCTCCTACAATGAGCAGTTCTTC
>.|TRBV4-3|TRBJ2-1|TRBD2
CASATGLAGNEQFF
TGCGCCAGCGCTACCGGACTAGCGGGCAATGAGCAGTTCTTC
>many|TRBV6-4|TRBJ1-2|.
CASSDSHEGGYGYTF
TGTGCCAGCAGTGATTCCCACGAGGGTGGATATGGCTACACCTTC
>.|TRBV7-2|TRBJ2-1|TRBD1
CASSLDRASYNEQFF
TGTGCCAGCTCCCTCGACAGGGCCTCCTACAATGAGCAGTTCTTC